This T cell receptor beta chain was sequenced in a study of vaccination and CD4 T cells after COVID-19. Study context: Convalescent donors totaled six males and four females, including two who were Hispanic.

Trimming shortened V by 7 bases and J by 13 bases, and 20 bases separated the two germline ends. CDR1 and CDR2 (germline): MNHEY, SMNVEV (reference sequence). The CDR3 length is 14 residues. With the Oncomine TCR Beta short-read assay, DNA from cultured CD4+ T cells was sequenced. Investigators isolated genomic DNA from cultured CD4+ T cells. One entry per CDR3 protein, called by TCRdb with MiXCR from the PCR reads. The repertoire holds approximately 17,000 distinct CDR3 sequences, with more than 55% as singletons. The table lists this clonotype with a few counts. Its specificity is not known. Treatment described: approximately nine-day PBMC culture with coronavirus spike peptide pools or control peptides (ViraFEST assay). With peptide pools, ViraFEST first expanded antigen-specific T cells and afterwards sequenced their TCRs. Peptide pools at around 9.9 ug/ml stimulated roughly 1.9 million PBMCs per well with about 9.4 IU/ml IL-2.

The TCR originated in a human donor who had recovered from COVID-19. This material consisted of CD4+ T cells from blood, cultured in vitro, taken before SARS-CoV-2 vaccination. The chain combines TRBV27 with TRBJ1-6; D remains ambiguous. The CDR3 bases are TGTGCCAGCAATCCTTACCCCTCAGAAAAGCCCCTCCACTTT. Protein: CASNPYPSEKPLHF.